This T cell receptor (beta chain) is from a study of neurological immune-mediated disorders. This clonotype has a count of ten or more. By 5'RACE with 10-nucleotide random UMIs, the cDNA was made. TCRdb reanalysed the 5' RACE reads using MiXCR and keeps one entry per CDR3 protein. Counted here are fewer than 30,000 distinct CDR3 sequences, around 13% occurring once; the ten biggest clones make up roughly 5.5%. Specified time point: technical triplicate 1. Per the germline V gene, CDR1 is SEHNR and CDR2 is FQNEAQ (reference sequence). After removal of 6 bases from V and 4 bases from J, the junction contained 4 bases not matched to a gene. The CDR3 totals 13 residues.

The sequence derives from a female donor with HTLV-1-associated myelopathy (HAM/TSP). The sequencing input was CD4+ T cells from blood. The chain uses TRBV7-9 and TRBJ1-2; TRBD1 aligns across 8 bases. The CDR3 region has the DNA TGTGCCAGCAGGTCGGACAGGGTCTATGGCTACACCTTC. This codes for CASRSDRVYGYTF.